Listed here are 15 T cell receptor beta chains from one sample, sequenced in a study of cytomegalovirus exposure and HLA in healthy donors. The PCR contained 60 Vbeta and 13 Jbeta primers. The protocol was immunoSEQ multiplex PCR, while the TCRdb copy is restricted to in-frame clones and leaves out a portion. The sample carries over 100,000 clones, 10% recorded once. The sample comprised PBMCs. These receptors were obtained from a man aged 40-55 years in good health and CMV-seropositive.

This chain uses TRBV7-3 with TRBJ2-7, with 12 bases lining up with TRBD2. With 4 bases clipped from V and 6 bases from J, the junction kept 4 bases outside the gene matches. Germline V CDR1 and CDR2: SGHTA, FQGTGA. CDR3 length equals 14 residues. CDR3 sequence (DNA): TGTGCCAGCAGCTCCGGGACTAGCGGGCTCGAGCAGTACTTC. Amino acid sequence: CASSSGTSGLEQYF.

This clone was observed a few times. The rearrangement joins TRBV7-8 to TRBJ2-1, with 9 bases fitting TRBD2. CDR1 is SGHVS and CDR2 is FQNEAQ in the germline V gene. This CDR3 is 16 amino acids long. The V and J ends lost 0 bases and 7 bases, in that order; junction bases with no gene match: 7. The CDR3 sequence: CASSLALAGGENEQFF. The DNA for the CDR3 is TGTGCCAGCAGCTTAGCGCTCGCGGGAGGGGAGAATGAGCAGTTCTTC.

This clone was observed a few times. This chain uses TRBV6-5 with TRBJ2-3; weak D call: TRBD2 (6 bases). Trimming stripped 0 bases from V and 5 bases from J, with 12 bases between. The V gene's germline CDR1 is MNHEY and CDR2 SVGAGI. This CDR3 spans 15 amino acids. CDR3 coding DNA: TGTGCCAGCAGTTACTCATCCGGGACTGGAGATACGCAGTATTTT. Its translation: CASSYSSGTGDTQYF.

This clone qualifies as medium-sized. The chain combines TRBV14 with TRBJ1-1, with a possible D match to TRBD1 (6 bases). The CDR3 loop spans 14 amino acids. The V gene's germline CDR1 is SGHDN and CDR2 FVKESK. V lost 1 base and J 10 bases, leaving 16 bases between the germline ends. This chain's CDR3 is CASSQASGGRGAFF. The CDR3 coding sequence is TGTGCCAGCAGCCAAGCGTCGGGGGGCCGGGGAGCTTTCTTT.

This rearrangement joins TRBV23-1 to TRBJ2-1, with a possible D match to TRBD2 (5 bases). TRBV23-1 falls under the ORF class, with uncertain function. The CDR3 has 16 residues. V shed 5 bases and J shed 2 bases, with 16 bases lying between them. The CDR3 here is CASSSEASRTYNEQFF. In DNA, the CDR3 is TGCGCCAGCAGTAGCGAGGCTAGCCGAACCTACAATGAGCAGTTCTTC.

This clone has just a few counts. This chain links TRBV6-5 with TRBJ2-2; possibly TRBD1 for D (6 bases). In germline, CDR1 is MNHEY, CDR2 SVGAGI. The ends were cut back, 4 bases at V and 5 bases at J, with 11 bases in the middle. This CDR3 has 14 amino acids. The CDR3: CASSWDKATGELFF. In DNA, the CDR3 is TGTGCCAGCAGTTGGGACAAGGCTACCGGGGAGCTGTTTTTT.

This clone was recorded a few times. J is TRBJ2-1 and V is TRBV19; the match to TRBD2 covers 16 bases. Trimming cost V 8 bases and J 0 bases; bases outside gene matches: 7. The CDR3 is 18 residues long. From germline, CDR1 is LNHDA and CDR2 SQIVND (reference sequence). CDR3 protein: CASRPGLAGGSSYNEQFF. The CDR3 DNA follows: TGTGCCAGTCGGCCGGGACTAGCGGGAGGGAGCTCCTACAATGAGCAGTTCTTC.

In this sample, this clone turned up a few times. The rearrangement links TRBV28 to TRBJ2-1, with TRBD2 identical over 7 bases. The CDR3 spans 17 residues. Trimming took 4 bases from V and 9 from J; bases not matched to a gene: 18. The germline V gene has CDR1 MDHEN and CDR2 SYDVKM. CDR3 sequence reads: CASSSLDTMAGVFEQFF. The DNA for the CDR3 is TGTGCCAGCAGTTCATTGGATACTATGGCGGGAGTGTTTGAGCAGTTCTTC.

This clone was seen only a few times. The gene calls are TRBV5-1 and TRBJ2-7; the D gene is possibly TRBD2 (5 bases). Germline-derived CDR1 and CDR2 are SGHRS and YFSETQ. The V end was cut by 4 bases, the J end by 2 bases, with 10 bases between. The CDR3 has 13 amino acids. CDR3 residues: CASSVTTAYEQYF. The CDR3 DNA sequence: TGCGCCAGCAGCGTGACTACCGCCTACGAGCAGTACTTC.

This clone was observed a few times. The chain carries TRBV10-3 and TRBJ2-1, with 10 bases lining up with TRBD2. The CDR3 is made up of 17 amino acids. The ends lost 6 bases at V and 3 bases at J; junction bases unmatched: 11. CDR1 and CDR2 (germline): ENHRY, SYGVKD. The CDR3 nucleotides are TGTGCCATCAGCAAAACCATAAGGACTAGCGGCTACAATGAGCAGTTCTTC. This codes for CAISKTIRTSGYNEQFF.

This clone was detected many times. V is TRBV5-1 and J is TRBJ2-1; D uncertain. The V and J ends lost 0 bases and 2 bases respectively, with 9 bases between them. The CDR3 has 15 amino acids. CDR1 is SGHRS and CDR2 is YFSETQ in the germline V gene. The CDR3 spells CASSLGGQPYNEQFF. Here the CDR3 DNA reads TGCGCCAGCAGCTTGGGTGGGCAGCCCTACAATGAGCAGTTCTTC.

This clone came up a few times. The rearrangement links TRBV19 to TRBJ1-2; possibly TRBD1 for D (6 bases). This CDR3 region has 14 residues. Trimming stripped 10 bases from V and 2 bases from J, with 17 bases between. CDR1 is LNHDA and CDR2 is SQIVND in the germline V gene (reference sequence). The CDR3 DNA reads as TGTGCCACCCAAAGGACAGATGCGAACTATGGCTACACCTTC. Protein: CATQRTDANYGYTF.

The rearrangement uses TRBV28 and TRBJ2-2; D unclear. CDR3 length: 14 residues. V was clipped by 3 bases and J by 0 bases, with 5 bases between them. Germline CDR1 MDHEN, CDR2 SYDVKM. CDR3 bases: TGTGCCAGCAGTTTTGTAGCGAACACCGGGGAGCTGTTTTTT. Protein: CASSFVANTGELFF.

The chain has TRBV2 and TRBJ2-5, with no clear D. V was pared by 9 bases and J by 5 bases, with 19 bases between. This CDR3 spans 14 amino acids. Per the germline V gene, CDR1 is SNHLY and CDR2 is FYNNEI. CDR3 protein: CASALEKSGETQYF. In DNA form, the CDR3 reads TGTGCCAGTGCCCTGGAGAAGTCCGGGGAGACCCAGTACTTC.

The chain has TRBV25-1 and TRBJ1-1, with a possible D match to TRBD1 (5 bases). Germline V gene data show CDR1 as MGHDK and CDR2 as SYGVNS. V was trimmed by 5 bases and J by 0 bases, leaving 10 bases between them. CDR3 length equals 14 residues. CDR3 sequence: CASSSIGVNTEAFF. The CDR3 region has the DNA TGTGCCAGCAGTTCGATAGGGGTGAACACTGAAGCTTTCTTT.